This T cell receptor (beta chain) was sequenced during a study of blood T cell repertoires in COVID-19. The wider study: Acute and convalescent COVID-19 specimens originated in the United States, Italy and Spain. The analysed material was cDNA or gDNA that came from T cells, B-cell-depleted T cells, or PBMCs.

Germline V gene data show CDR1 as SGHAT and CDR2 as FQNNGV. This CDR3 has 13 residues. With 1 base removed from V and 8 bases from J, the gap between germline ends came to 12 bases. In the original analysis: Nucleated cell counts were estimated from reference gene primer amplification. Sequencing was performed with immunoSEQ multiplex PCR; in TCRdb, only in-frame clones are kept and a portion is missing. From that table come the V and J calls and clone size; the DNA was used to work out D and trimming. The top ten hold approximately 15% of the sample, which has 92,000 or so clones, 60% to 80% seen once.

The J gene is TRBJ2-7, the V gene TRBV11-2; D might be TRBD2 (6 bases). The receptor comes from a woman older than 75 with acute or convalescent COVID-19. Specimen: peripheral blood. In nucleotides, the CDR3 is TGTGCCAGCAGCTTAGGCGGGGTGCTGCAGCAGTACTTC. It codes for CASSLGGVLQQYF.